This TCR beta chain was identified in a study of T cells after yellow fever vaccination. The CDR3 length is 14 residues. V was shortened by 1 base and J by 0 bases, with 7 bases between the two germline ends. CDR1 and CDR2 (germline): LGHNA, YSLEER. Study-level findings and limits: Any FACS-sorted repertoire could hold abundant clonotypes that contaminate it from the bulk population.

For this clonotype: Its antigen remains unidentified.

From the 5' RACE reads, TCRdb called clonotypes with MiXCR, one entry per CDR3 protein. Of under 600,000 distinct CDR3 sequences listed, approximately 13% are singletons. The sequencing used PBMCs, collected on the day of the yellow fever booster vaccination. This clonotype was sampled from a man aged 25-40 years who received the YFV17D yellow fever vaccine. The chain is built from TRBV4-3 and TRBJ2-7; D uncertain. The CDR3 loop is CASSQGPDSYEQYF. The CDR3 DNA sequence: TGCGCCAGCAGCCAAGGGCCAGACTCCTACGAGCAGTACTTC.